Below are 11 T cell receptor beta chains sequenced from a single sample in a study of vaccination effects on CD4 cells after COVID-19. Antigen-specific CD4+ T cell clonotypes were called by their expansion after viral peptide-pool culture in ViraFEST. The culture ran for approximately 10 days before CD4+ T cells were isolated. Two-dose vaccination with either BNT162b2 or mRNA-1273 was given to the participants. The table came from immunoSEQ multiplex PCR; TCRdb's copy has only in-frame clones and leaves some out. Altogether tens of thousands of clones are present, about 67% being singletons, with the ten largest covering approximately 1.5%. These TCRs' antigens remain unknown. The specimen was CD4+ T cells from PBMCs cultured with HCoV-229E spike peptides, collected after COVID-19 vaccination. These receptors were taken from a human donor who received a COVID-19 vaccine.

This chain uses TRBV28 with TRBJ2-7; TRBD1 matches at 7 bases. Germline trimming cut 1 base from V and 6 bases from J; bases unmatched to any gene: 9. Looked up from germline, CDR1 is MDHEN and CDR2 is SYDVKM. The CDR3 totals 15 residues. The CDR3 coding sequence is TGTGCCAGCAGTTTATACGGACAGGATAGGGTCGAGCAGTACGTC. It translates to CASSLYGQDRVEQYV.

The rearrangement links TRBV7-3 to TRBJ2-3, with 11 bases fitting TRBD2. This CDR3 contains 16 residues. With 2 bases clipped from V and 6 bases from J, the junction kept 7 bases outside the gene matches. CDR1 and CDR2 (germline): SGHTA, FQGTGA. The CDR3 DNA sequence: TGTGCCAGCAGCTTATATGCTAGCGGGGGGCCGGATACGCAGTATTTT. Translation: CASSLYASGGPDTQYF.

This clone has only a few counts. The chain carries TRBV20-1 and TRBJ1-1, with D unresolved. V was clipped by 3 bases and J by 1 base, with 9 bases between them. CDR1 is DFQATT and CDR2 is SNEGSKA in the germline V gene (reference sequence). This CDR3 is 13 amino acids long. CDR3 sequence (DNA): TGCAGTGCTAGTCGTCAGCAGAACACTGAAGCTTTCTTT. Amino acids: CSASRQQNTEAFF.

The gene calls are TRBV19 and TRBJ2-2; 12 positions match TRBD1. This CDR3 is 19 amino acids long. Losses at the gene ends were 7 bases for V and 4 bases for J; bases not matched to a gene: 16. Germline values: CDR1 LNHDA, CDR2 SQIVND (reference sequence). CDR3 coding DNA: TGTGCCAGTAAGCCCGGGACAGGGGGCAAAAGTCGGAGCACCGGGGAGCTGTTTTTT. Amino acids: CASKPGTGGKSRSTGELFF. The variable domain in full, with the rest retrieved from reference TRBV19 and TRBJ2-2, is DGGITQSPKYLFRKEGQNVTLSCEQNLNHDAMYWYRQDPGQGLRLIYYSQIVNDFQKGDIAEGYSVSREKKESFPLTVTSAQKNPTAFYLCASKPGTGGKSRSTGELFFGEGSRLTVL.

The J gene is TRBJ2-1, the V gene TRBV27; D is uncertain. Germline loops: CDR1 MNHEY, CDR2 SMNVEV (reference sequence). V dropped 0 bases and J dropped 6 bases, with 12 bases sitting between them. The CDR3 loop spans 15 amino acids. The CDR3 nucleotides read TGTGCCAGCAGTTTATCTGGGGTCGTCGTCAATGAGCAGTTCTTC. Translating it yields CASSLSGVVVNEQFF.

The chain joins TRBV5-6 to TRBJ1-3; 8 nucleotides agree with TRBD1. J lost 11 bases, V lost 3 bases, and 10 bases had no gene match. CDR1 and CDR2 (germline): SGHDT, YYEEEE. The CDR3 spans 14 residues. CDR3 nucleotide sequence: TGTGCCAGCAGCTCGGATCGGACAGGGTTCGCCATATATTTT. It translates to CASSSDRTGFAIYF. Supplemented by reference TRBV5-6 and TRBJ1-3, the full variable domain reads DAGVTQSPTHLIKTRGQQVTLRCSPKSGHDTVSWYQQALGQGPQFIFQYYEEEERQRGNFPDRFSGHQFPNYSSELNVNALLLGDSALYLCASSSDRTGFAIYFGEGSWLTVV.

The chain recombines TRBV12-3 or TRBV12-4 with TRBJ1-2; D unclear. CDR3 length: 13 residues. Trimming took 5 bases from V and 1 from J, leaving 8 bases between them. This chain's CDR3 is CASSARVNYGYTF. The CDR3 nucleotides are TGTGCCAGCAGTGCCCGGGTTAACTATGGCTACACCTTC.

The CDR3 loop reads CASSLGPGNTIYF. The CDR3 DNA sequence: TGTGCCAGCAGCCTAGGGCCTGGAAACACCATATATTTT. The chain uses TRBV6-4 and TRBJ1-3, with D uncertain. Germline CDR1 reads MRHNA; CDR2 reads SNTAGT. V lost 6 bases and J lost 2, with 8 bases in between. The CDR3 sequence is 13 residues long.

This chain uses TRBV29-1 with TRBJ1-1; TRBD1 agrees at 8 bases. This CDR3 contains 14 residues. Per the germline V gene, CDR1 is SQVTM and CDR2 is ANQGSEA. V lost 1 base to trimming and J lost 0 bases; unmatched junction nucleotides: 1. For the CDR3, the DNA is TGCAGCGTTGAAGGGGGACAGGTGAACACTGAAGCTTTCTTT. Its protein product is CSVEGGQVNTEAFF.

This clone was seen only once. V is TRBV4-1 and J is TRBJ1-4, with TRBD1 identical over 7 bases. Germline CDR1 and CDR2: MGHRA and YSYEKL. The CDR3 extends over 15 amino acids. After removal of 6 bases from V and 8 bases from J, the junction contained 12 bases not matched to a gene. DNA for the CDR3: TGCGCCAGCAGACACCTGACAGGGAAGAGGGAAAAACTGTTTTTT. Translated: CASRHLTGKREKLFF.

This clone was counted between two and nine times. V is TRBV9 and J is TRBJ1-2, with 8 bases matching TRBD1. The V and J ends lost 4 bases and 2 bases, in that order; junction bases with no gene match: 7. The germline gives CDR1 SGDLS, CDR2 YYNGEE. The CDR3 sequence is 15 residues long. CDR3 amino acids: CASSSRTGTNYGYTF. The CDR3 DNA is TGTGCCAGCAGCTCCCGGACAGGGACCAACTATGGCTACACCTTC. Full variable domain (outside the CDR3, taken from reference TRBV9 and TRBJ1-2): DSGVTQTPKHLITATGQRVTLRCSPRSGDLSVYWYQQSLDQGLQFLIQYYNGEERAKGNILERFSAQQFPDLHSELNLSSLELGDSALYFCASSSRTGTNYGYTFGSGTRLTVV.